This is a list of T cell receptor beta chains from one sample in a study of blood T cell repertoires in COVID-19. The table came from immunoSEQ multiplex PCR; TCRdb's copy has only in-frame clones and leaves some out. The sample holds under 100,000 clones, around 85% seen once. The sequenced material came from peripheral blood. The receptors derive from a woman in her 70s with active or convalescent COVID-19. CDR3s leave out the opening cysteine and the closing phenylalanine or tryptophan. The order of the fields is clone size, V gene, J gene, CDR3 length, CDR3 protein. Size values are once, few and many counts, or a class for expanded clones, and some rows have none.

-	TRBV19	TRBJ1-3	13	ASKDRGSSGNTIY
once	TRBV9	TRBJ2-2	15	ASSVASGGGYTGELF
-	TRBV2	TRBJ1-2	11	ASSEGVEDGYT
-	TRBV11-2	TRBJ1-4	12	ASSLGHANEKLF
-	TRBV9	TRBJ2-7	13	ASSVGDTTGGEQY
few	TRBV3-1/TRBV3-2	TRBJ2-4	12	ASRAGTGENIQY
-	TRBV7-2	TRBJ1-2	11	ASNFDRNYGYT
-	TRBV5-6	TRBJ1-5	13	ASSRGGEGNQPQH
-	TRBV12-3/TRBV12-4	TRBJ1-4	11	ASSLMGGEKLF
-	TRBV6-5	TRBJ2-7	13	ASRTGTSGGDEQY
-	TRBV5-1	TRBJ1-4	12	ASTQGAVGEKLF
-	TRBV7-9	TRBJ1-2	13	ASSPLGGTLYGYT
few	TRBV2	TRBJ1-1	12	ASSVGRGESEAF
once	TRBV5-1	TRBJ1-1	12	ASSPTLQGTEAF
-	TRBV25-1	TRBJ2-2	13	ASNGTGGKSGELF
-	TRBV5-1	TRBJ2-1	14	ASSSQPPGSYNEQF